A single sample is the source of the 27 T cell receptor beta chains below, sequenced in a study of blood T cells in healthy people across ages. Combining a sample-barcoded 5' primer with a J-beta primer mix, a second PCR ran for roughly 6 to 11 cycles. TCRdb independently ran MiXCR on the 5' RACE reads; one entry per CDR3 protein. The table includes approximately 2,000,000 distinct CDR3 sequences, about 39% detected once. Sequenced input: blood. The receptor source for this set is a human donor in good health.

The chain couples TRBV29-1 to TRBJ2-3; 9 bases map to TRBD2. V was pared by 4 bases and J by 4 bases, with 3 bases of the junction left unmatched. This CDR3 spans 13 amino acids. Germline V lookup: CDR1 SQVTM, CDR2 ANQGSEA. CDR3 nucleotide sequence: TGCAGCGTTGCGGTAGCGGGAGCAGATACGCAGTATTTT. This gives the protein CSVAVAGADTQYF.

This clonotype was counted ten times or more. The gene calls are TRBV20-1 and TRBJ1-2; D not resolved. The V and J ends lost 1 base and 4 bases respectively, with 7 bases between them. CDR1 and CDR2 from the germline V gene are DFQATT and SNEGSKA (reference sequence). CDR3 length: 12 residues. DNA for the CDR3: TGCAGTGCTAGAGCAGGCGGCTATGGCTACACCTTC. Translating gives CSARAGGYGYTF.

Comments on this clonotype: No DNA is shown, since the ends of the CDR3 on it are uncertain; the CDR3 is the one TCRdb lists. This chain links TRBV6-5 with TRBJ2-4; the D call in the table, TRBD1, was not verified against the DNA. The CDR3 has 15 amino acids, counting both end residues. Germline V gene sequence: CDR1 MNHEY, CDR2 SVGAGI. The CDR3 region is CPSSYFGEGSNEQYF.

J is TRBJ2-1 and V is TRBV7-9; 10 bases fit TRBD2. After removal of 6 bases from V and 6 bases from J, the junction contained 8 bases not matched to a gene. Per the germline V gene, CDR1 is SEHNR and CDR2 is FQNEAQ (reference sequence). There are 15 residues in the CDR3. The CDR3 reads CASRRSGGASNEQFF. The CDR3 coding sequence is TGTGCCAGCAGAAGGAGCGGGGGGGCCAGCAATGAGCAGTTCTTC.

The V and J genes are TRBV9 and TRBJ2-6, with a possible D match to TRBD1 (5 bases). CDR1 and CDR2 (germline): SGDLS, YYNGEE. Between the trimmed V and J ends, which lost 0 bases and 0 bases, there was a span of 16 bases. The CDR3 runs 19 residues. In DNA, the CDR3 is TGTGCCAGCAGCGTAGGGGGCAGGGCTATTTCCTCTGGGGCCAACGTCCTGACTTTC. It specifies CASSVGGRAISSGANVLTF.

This clonotype was detected only a few times. The chain carries TRBV9 and TRBJ2-5, with TRBD2 identical over 10 bases. Germline lookup yields CDR1 SGDLS and CDR2 YYNGEE. The CDR3 contains 17 residues. After removal of 0 bases from V and 3 bases from J, the junction contained 8 bases not matched to a gene. CDR3 in amino acids: CASSVGESGGAEETQYF. CDR3 DNA sequence: TGTGCCAGCAGCGTAGGAGAAAGCGGGGGGGCTGAAGAGACCCAGTACTTC.

The chain links TRBV7-9 to TRBJ1-5, with D possibly TRBD1 on 6 matching bases. Trimming removed 2 bases at V and 6 bases at J, with 11 bases between. Looked up from germline, CDR1 is SEHNR and CDR2 is FQNEAQ (reference sequence). CDR3 length equals 14 residues. The CDR3: CASSLFEGGQPQHF. The CDR3 DNA is TGTGCCAGCAGCTTATTCGAGGGGGGTCAGCCCCAGCATTTT.

The chain joins TRBV7-2 to TRBJ2-1; D call uncertain. This CDR3 is built from 11 residues. Between the trimmed V and J ends, which lost 7 bases and 9 bases, there was a span of 10 bases. The V gene's germline CDR1 is SGHTA and CDR2 FQGNSA. The CDR3 sequence is CASTFGGEQFF. Here the CDR3 DNA reads TGTGCCAGCACCTTTGGCGGTGAGCAGTTCTTC.

This clonotype was recorded only once. The chain is built from TRBV10-3 and TRBJ2-5; 9 bases match TRBD1. The J call is in doubt because the DNA end fits TRBJ2-7 better. Germline V gene sequence: CDR1 ENHRY, CDR2 SYGVKD. The CDR3 spans 14 residues. The CDR3, as DNA: TGTGCCATCAGTGAGGACAGGGGGGTCCACGAGCAGTACGTC. Protein product: CAISEDRGVHEQYV.

The chain carries TRBV29-1 and TRBJ1-1; tentative D call: TRBD1 (5 bases). V was clipped by 5 bases and J by 7 bases, with 20 bases between them. Germline CDR1 SQVTM, CDR2 ANQGSEA. The CDR3 runs to 14 residues. The CDR3 DNA is TGCAGCGTTCAAGGTGGGGGTGAGCGGAGTGAAGCTTTCTTT. Translating gives CSVQGGGERSEAFF.

This clonotype turned up a few times. The V call is TRBV11-1, the J call TRBJ2-7; 7 nucleotides agree with TRBD1. V shed 3 bases, J shed 7 bases, and the junction held 9 bases outside the gene matches. The CDR3 has 14 amino acids. Germline V gives CDR1 SGHAT, CDR2 FQDESV (reference sequence). The CDR3 nucleotides read TGTGCCAGCAGCTTCGGGACAGATGTTTGGGAGCAGTACTTC. The encoded protein is CASSFGTDVWEQYF.

The chain joins TRBV14 to TRBJ2-3; D gene unclear. This CDR3 contains 14 residues. V gave up 4 bases and J gave up 5 bases, with 13 bases separating them. Germline CDR1 SGHDN, CDR2 FVKESK. The CDR3 is CASSRAPFGDTQYF. The CDR3 DNA is TGTGCCAGCAGCCGGGCCCCGTTCGGAGATACGCAGTATTTT.

This clonotype showed up just a few times. The genes are TRBV9 and TRBJ2-3, with D hard to call. This CDR3 has 14 residues. Germline CDR1 and CDR2: SGDLS and YYNGEE. V was cut by 5 bases and J by 3 bases, with 13 bases left in between. DNA for the CDR3: TGTGCCAGCAGTCTGAGGCCCGATACAGATACGCAGTATTTT. Amino acid sequence: CASSLRPDTDTQYF.

The chain recombines TRBV12-3 or TRBV12-4 with TRBJ1-2; D is unresolved. Trimming removed 7 bases at V and 1 base at J, with 7 bases between. The CDR3 length is 12 residues. The CDR3 loop is CASTRDNYGYTF. The CDR3 DNA reads TGTGCCAGCACCCGGGATAACTATGGCTACACCTTC.

This clonotype was counted between two and nine times. The chain joins TRBV4-3 to TRBJ1-2; TRBD1 agrees at 7 bases. The trim removed 4 bases at V and 8 bases at J, leaving 13 bases unmatched. Per germline, CDR1 LGHNA and CDR2 YSLEER. The CDR3 extends over 15 amino acids. As DNA, the CDR3 is TGCGCCAGCAGCCTAATTGAGGGGGCTCGCGGCGGCTACACCTTC. This sequence encodes CASSLIEGARGGYTF.

Comment on this clonotype: A read error is possible here, since a much larger clone lies one base away. The chain recombines TRBV28 with TRBJ2-3; the D gene is possibly TRBD2 (5 bases). This CDR3 contains 13 residues. V lost 3 bases and J 4 bases, leaving 8 bases between the germline ends. CDR1 and CDR2 from the germline V gene are MDHEN and SYDVKM. CDR3 region: CASSFGEPDTQYF. Here the CDR3 DNA reads TGTGCCAGCAGTTTTGGGGAGCCAGATACGCAGTATTTT. Together with reference TRBV28 and TRBJ2-3, the CDR3 gives the full variable domain: DVKVTQSSRYLVKRTGEKVFLECVQDMDHENMFWYRQDPGLGLRLIYFSYDVKMKEKGDIPEGYSVSREKKERFSLILESASTNQTSMYLCASSFGEPDTQYFGPGTRLTVL.

The chain employs TRBV2 and TRBJ1-2, with 10 bases matching TRBD1. Losses at the gene ends were 7 bases for V and 7 bases for J; bases not matched to a gene: 6. The V gene's germline CDR1 is SNHLY and CDR2 FYNNEI. The CDR3 covers 13 residues. In nucleotides, the CDR3 is TGTGCCAGCATTTCGACAGGGGGCCTTGGCTACACCTTC. This gives the protein CASISTGGLGYTF.

This clonotype was recorded many times. The chain uses TRBV20-1 and TRBJ2-3; D unclear. This CDR3 spans 14 amino acids. The V gene lost 6 bases and the J gene lost 0 bases, with 13 bases spanning the gap. The V gene's germline CDR1 is DFQATT and CDR2 SNEGSKA (reference sequence). The CDR3 DNA follows: TGCAGTGCCGAATCGCCGACTAGCACAGATACGCAGTATTTT. Residues: CSAESPTSTDTQYF.

The chain uses TRBV7-8 and TRBJ1-3; D remains unclear. In germline, CDR1 is SGHVS, CDR2 FQNEAQ. Between the trimmed V and J ends, which lost 1 base and 2 bases, there was a span of 12 bases. The CDR3 runs 16 residues. CDR3 protein: CASSLGVGRTGNTIYF. CDR3 sequence (DNA): TGTGCCAGCAGCTTAGGTGTGGGGAGAACTGGAAACACCATATATTTT. The variable domain in full, with the rest retrieved from reference TRBV7-8 and TRBJ1-3, is GAGVSQSPRYKVAKRGQDVALRCDPISGHVSLFWYQQALGQGPEFLTYFQNEAQLDKSGLPSDRFFAERPEGSVSTLKIQRTQQEDSAVYLCASSLGVGRTGNTIYFGEGSWLTVV.

V gene TRBV28 combines with J gene TRBJ2-1; the match to TRBD2 covers 9 bases. With V trimmed by 2 bases and J by 7 bases, 9 bases remained unmatched. Germline V gives CDR1 MDHEN, CDR2 SYDVKM. The CDR3 has 16 residues. CDR3 DNA: TGTGCCAGCAGTTTAAGGTTCGGCGGGGGGGCGAATGAGCAGTTCTTC. This sequence encodes CASSLRFGGGANEQFF. The full variable domain, completed using reference TRBV28 and TRBJ2-1, is DVKVTQSSRYLVKRTGEKVFLECVQDMDHENMFWYRQDPGLGLRLIYFSYDVKMKEKGDIPEGYSVSREKKERFSLILESASTNQTSMYLCASSLRFGGGANEQFFGPGTRLTVL.

Only a few counts were recorded for this clonotype. The chain combines TRBV6-1 with TRBJ1-2; D remains unclear. The germline V gene has CDR1 MNHNS and CDR2 SASEGT. This CDR3 is 14 amino acids long. V was clipped by 8 bases and J by 5 bases, with 18 bases between them. For the CDR3, the DNA is TGTGCCAGCTCTGGGGATTGGCAGACGTATGGCTACACCTTC. Its protein is CASSGDWQTYGYTF.

This clonotype was seen a few times. The V gene is TRBV5-5, the J gene TRBJ2-6; the match to TRBD1 covers 10 bases. In germline, CDR1 is SGHKS, CDR2 YYEKEE (reference sequence). The CDR3 contains 19 residues. V shed 6 bases, J shed 0 bases, and the junction held 12 bases outside the gene matches. CDR3 sequence reads: CASTQTGGVLSSGANVLTF. For the CDR3, the DNA is TGTGCCAGCACCCAGACAGGGGGCGTCCTCTCCTCTGGGGCCAACGTCCTGACTTTC.

The V call is TRBV11-3, the J call TRBJ1-2; D unresolved. Germline V gene lookup returns CDR1 SGHNT and CDR2 YENEEA. V was trimmed by 8 bases and J by 4 bases, leaving 23 bases between them. The CDR3 has 16 amino acids. The CDR3 DNA reads as TGTGCCAGCTTTGGGCTCAGGCAGGAAAACTTCTATGGCTACACCTTC. This gives the protein CASFGLRQENFYGYTF.

This chain links TRBV7-2 with TRBJ2-4; 11 bases align to TRBD1. Losses at the gene ends were 5 bases for V and 2 bases for J; bases not matched to a gene: 11. The CDR3 length is 18 residues. Germline-derived CDR1 and CDR2 are SGHTA and FQGNSA. The CDR3 DNA sequence: TGTGCCAGCAGCGGCCGGGACAGGGGGGGTAATTCCAAAAACATTCAGTACTTC. As protein: CASSGRDRGGNSKNIQYF.

The chain recombines TRBV27 with TRBJ2-4, with D perhaps TRBD1 (7 bases). Germline lookup yields CDR1 MNHEY and CDR2 SMNVEV (reference sequence). The CDR3 sequence is 14 residues long. Trimming cost V 3 bases and J 13 bases, with 19 bases left between them. The CDR3 nucleotides are TGTGCCAGCAGTTTTGGGACAGCCTCGGGGGAGCAGTACTTC. Protein product: CASSFGTASGEQYF.

In its sample, this clonotype was seen a few times. This chain connects TRBV5-1 to TRBJ2-2, with 10 positions matching TRBD1. Per germline, CDR1 SGHRS and CDR2 YFSETQ. The CDR3 contains 18 residues. Trimming removed 2 bases from V and 4 bases from J; junction bases left unmatched: 11. For the CDR3, the DNA is TGCGCCAGCAGCTTTCGGGACAGGGGCCTCTGGGGCACCGGGGAGCTGTTTTTT. This gives the protein CASSFRDRGLWGTGELFF.

This chain connects TRBV29-1 to TRBJ2-6, with no clear D. V lost 4 bases and J 1 base, leaving 17 bases between the germline ends. CDR3 size: 17 residues. CDR1 SQVTM and CDR2 ANQGSEA come from the germline V gene. CDR3: CSVAYRTLGSGANVLTF. The CDR3 bases are TGCAGCGTTGCTTACCGGACCCTGGGGTCTGGGGCCAACGTCCTGACTTTC.